The source of this T cell receptor (beta chain) is a study of CXCR3-negative and CXCR3-positive naive CD8 T cells. In preparing the TRB cDNA libraries, 5' RACE with UMI labels was used. TCRdb re-called the 5' RACE reads; one entry per CDR3 protein, DNA not given. The sample table sets out 75,000 or so distinct CDR3 sequences. This CDR3 spans 13 amino acids. The germline V gene encodes CDR1 LGHDT and CDR2 YNNKEL (reference sequence). This chain joins TRBV3-1 and TRBJ1-1; TCRdb returns TRBD1, unconfirmable since there is no DNA. The sample comprised naive CXCR3- CD8+ T cells from blood. The subset was: CD45RO-CCR7+CD27+CD95- naive CD8+ T cells lacking CXCR3 (TNR3-). The origin of this receptor is a human donor in good health. Some clones in this sample may be carry-over from other donors' samples. CDR3 protein: CASSQERVPGAFF.